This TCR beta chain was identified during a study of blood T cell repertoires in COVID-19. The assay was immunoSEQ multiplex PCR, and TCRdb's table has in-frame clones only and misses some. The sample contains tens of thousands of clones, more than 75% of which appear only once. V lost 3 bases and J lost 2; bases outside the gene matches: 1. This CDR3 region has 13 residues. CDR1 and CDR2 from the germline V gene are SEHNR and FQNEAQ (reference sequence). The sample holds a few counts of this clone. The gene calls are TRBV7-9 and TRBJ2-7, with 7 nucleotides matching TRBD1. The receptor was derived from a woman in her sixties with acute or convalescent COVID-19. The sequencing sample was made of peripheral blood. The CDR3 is CASSLGTAYEQYF. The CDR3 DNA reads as TGTGCCAGCAGCTTGGGGACAGCCTACGAGCAGTACTTC.